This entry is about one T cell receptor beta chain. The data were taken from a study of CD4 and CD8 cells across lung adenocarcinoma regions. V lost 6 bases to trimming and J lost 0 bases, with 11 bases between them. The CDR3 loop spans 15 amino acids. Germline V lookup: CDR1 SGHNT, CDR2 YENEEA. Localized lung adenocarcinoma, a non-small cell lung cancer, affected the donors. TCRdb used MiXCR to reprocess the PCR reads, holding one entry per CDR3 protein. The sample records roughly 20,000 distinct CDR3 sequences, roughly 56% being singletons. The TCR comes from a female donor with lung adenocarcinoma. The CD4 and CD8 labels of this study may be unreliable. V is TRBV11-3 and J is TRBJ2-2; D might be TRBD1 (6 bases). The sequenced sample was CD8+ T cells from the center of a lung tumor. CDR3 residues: CASRRDNTNTGELFF. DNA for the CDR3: TGTGCCAGCAGACGGGACAACACGAACACCGGGGAGCTGTTTTTT.